The present TCR beta chain was sequenced within a study of blood T cell repertoires in COVID-19. On the study more broadly: Sample material is recorded as cDNA or gDNA derived from T cells, B-cell-depleted T cells, or PBMCs.

TCRdb keeps only in-frame clones here, not all; method: immunoSEQ multiplex PCR. The repertoire holds 46,000 or so clones, about 89% seen once, with about 16% in the top ten. Germline V gene sequence: CDR1 MNHEY, CDR2 SVGEGT. V was shortened by 4 bases and J by 3 bases, with 12 bases between the two germline ends. This CDR3 is 14 amino acids long. V gene TRBV6-2 or TRBV6-3 combines with J gene TRBJ1-1; D is uncertain. Sequencing was carried out using peripheral blood. The receptor comes from a man between 60 and 70 years old with active or convalescent COVID-19. In DNA form, the CDR3 reads TGTGCCAGCAGTTGGGCCTTCGGGGACACTGAAGCTTTCTTT. Its translation: CASSWAFGDTEAFF.